What follows are 11 T cell receptor beta chains derived from one specimen sequenced in a study of shared clonotypes between healthy human individuals. The naive CD8 population came from CD45RO-negative cells selected for CCR7, without terminally differentiated effector memory CD45RA+ cells. Assay used: immunoSEQ multiplex PCR; TCRdb lists only in-frame clones, some missing. The sample lists 800,000 or so clones; 95% to 97% were seen once. Source material: naive CD8+ T cells sorted from blood. Source of these receptors: a man between 25 and 39 years old in good health.

The V and J genes are TRBV18 and TRBJ2-2; a possible D gene is TRBD2 (5 bases). Germline CDR1 and CDR2: KGHSH and LQKENI. The CDR3 extends over 16 amino acids. V shed 3 bases and J shed 1 base, with 12 bases lying between them. CDR3 nucleotides: TGTGCCAGCTCACCGTCGTCCGGGAAGAACACCGGGGAGCTGTTTTTT. Translating it yields CASSPSSGKNTGELFF.

The gene calls are TRBV6-1 and TRBJ2-2, with a weak D call TRBD2 (6 bases). The germline V gene has CDR1 MNHNS and CDR2 SASEGT. V was clipped by 2 bases and J by 5 bases, with 12 bases between them. The CDR3 extends over 15 amino acids. The CDR3: CASSETGVRTGELFF. The CDR3 DNA reads as TGTGCCAGCAGTGAAACGGGAGTGCGAACCGGGGAGCTGTTTTTT.

V gene TRBV10-1 combines with J gene TRBJ2-1, with TRBD2 matching 11 bases. The CDR3 has 14 amino acids. V trimming: 5 bases; J trimming: 4 bases; junction bases outside the gene matches: 1. Germline V gene sequence: CDR1 WNHNN, CDR2 SYGVQD (reference sequence). DNA for the CDR3: TGCGCCAGCAGTCCTAGCGGGAGGTACAATGAGCAGTTCTTC. Translated, it gives CASSPSGRYNEQFF.

This chain links TRBV4-1 with TRBJ2-2; 9 bases match TRBD1. Trimming cost V 0 bases and J 2 bases; bases outside gene matches: 7. This CDR3 is 18 amino acids long. The V gene's germline CDR1 is MGHRA and CDR2 YSYEKL. CDR3 region: CASSQDPQGAVNTGELFF. The DNA for the CDR3 is TGCGCCAGCAGCCAAGACCCACAGGGGGCCGTTAACACCGGGGAGCTGTTTTTT.

The chain employs TRBV19 and TRBJ2-7, with D unresolved. Trimming removed 10 bases from V and 5 bases from J, with 12 bases in between. The CDR3 is 11 amino acids. Germline V gene lookup returns CDR1 LNHDA and CDR2 SQIVND (reference sequence). CDR3 protein: CATRNSDEQYF. The CDR3 region has the DNA TGTGCCACCAGAAATTCGGACGAGCAGTACTTC.

The chain carries TRBV27 and TRBJ2-7; no firm D call. Germline V gives CDR1 MNHEY, CDR2 SMNVEV (reference sequence). The CDR3 sequence is 14 residues long. V was trimmed by 3 bases and J by 0 bases, leaving 9 bases between them. The CDR3 DNA is TGTGCCAGCAGTTTCTGGGGAAGCTCCTACGAGCAGTACTTC. Residues: CASSFWGSSYEQYF.

As concerns this clone: This same CDR3 is encoded by further DNA sequences in the sample. The chain carries TRBV27 and TRBJ2-7, with D maybe TRBD1 (6 bases). The V end lost 2 bases, the J end lost 6 bases, and 8 bases lay between the germline ends. The CDR3 spans 12 residues. Germline CDR1 is MNHEY and CDR2 is SMNVEV (reference sequence). CDR3 nucleotide sequence: TGTGCCAGCAGTTTAGGGGGCTCCGAGCAGTACTTC. Translated: CASSLGGSEQYF.

The J gene is TRBJ2-1, the V gene TRBV29-1; D is undetermined. Per germline, CDR1 SQVTM and CDR2 ANQGSEA. CDR3 length: 13 amino acids. V lost 4 bases, J lost 1 base, and 8 bases lay in between. In DNA, the CDR3 is TGCAGCGTTGGGACGGTATCCTACAATGAGCAGTTCTTC. Residues: CSVGTVSYNEQFF.

The chain couples TRBV27 to TRBJ2-1, with unresolved D. Per the germline V gene, CDR1 is MNHEY and CDR2 is SMNVEV (reference sequence). The CDR3 has 13 residues. V was shortened by 3 bases and J by 8 bases, with 11 bases between the two germline ends. CDR3 nucleotides: TGTGCCAGCAGTTTTGGCAGTCGGTATGAGCAGTTCTTC. Its translation: CASSFGSRYEQFF.

This chain links TRBV19 with TRBJ1-1, with unresolved D. The germline V gene has CDR1 LNHDA and CDR2 SQIVND (reference sequence). V was pared by 2 bases and J by 4 bases, with 8 bases between. The CDR3 loop spans 13 amino acids. The DNA of the CDR3 is TGTGCCAGTAGTATATTCAGAGGCACTGAAGCTTTCTTT. Residues: CASSIFRGTEAFF.

J is TRBJ2-2 and V is TRBV18; maybe TRBD1 (5 bases). This CDR3 is built from 14 residues. The V gene lost 1 base and the J gene lost 7 bases, with 10 bases spanning the gap. Per the germline V gene, CDR1 is KGHSH and CDR2 is LQKENI. CDR3 DNA: TGTGCCAGCTCACCACTTCCAGGGCTCGGGGAGCTGTTTTTT. Encoded protein: CASSPLPGLGELFF.